This section outlines one T cell receptor (beta chain) sequence together with its context. Its antigen is undetermined. In the study's own analysis: From ImmunoSEQ came sequences covering only the junction and carrying no quality scores, so filtering differed. Using immunoSEQ multiplex PCR, the repertoire was profiled, and TCRdb retains in-frame clones only, with some absent. From that table come the V and J calls and clone size; the DNA was used to work out D and trimming. The sample yields some 2,000,000 clones, around 95% seen once. The data derive from a study of shared clonotypes between healthy human individuals. Overall study: Plates per donor: three CD4 naive, three CD4 memory, two CD8 naive, one CD8 memory. Study outcomes and limitations: Rarefaction indicated that sorted-subset sequencing remained incomplete although depth was large. Only blood was sampled, and tissue TCR repertoires likely differ from blood ones.

The CDR3 has 14 residues. Between the trimmed V and J ends, which lost 7 bases and 5 bases, there was a span of 12 bases. Per germline, CDR1 MDHEN and CDR2 SYDVKM. This sequence originates from a man younger than 30 in good health. The material sequenced was naive CD4+ T cells sorted from blood. The subset is: CD45RA+ positively selected. The V call is TRBV28, the J call TRBJ1-6; D is possibly TRBD1 (5 bases). CDR3 sequence reads: CASITGTNNSPLHF. The DNA for the CDR3 is TGTGCCAGCATTACCGGGACGAATAATTCACCCCTCCACTTT.